This TCR beta chain was obtained from a study of beta chain features in type 1 diabetes. Findings and caveats of the study: Type 1 diabetes patients showed a moderate but significant shortening of TCRB CDR3s in all four CD4+ subsets. Researchers reported that naive, central memory and Treg TCRB repertoires appeared more similar in patients than in healthy donors. Researchers cautioned that cDNA sequencing could over-represent cells with high TCR expression.

The CDR3 extends over 16 amino acids. The germline CDR1 and CDR2 sequences are SNHLY and FYNNEI. Trimming removed 5 bases from V and 5 bases from J; junction bases left unmatched: 12. Every isolated RNA sample was fully reverse transcribed, so sequencing captured expressed TCRB transcripts. The protocol was immunoSEQ multiplex PCR, while the TCRdb copy is restricted to in-frame clones and leaves out a portion. The sample shows about 360,000 clones, around 12% of them seen only once. For this clone: Its antigen is undetermined.

The sequencing input was naive CD4+ T cells from blood. The J gene is TRBJ2-5, the V gene TRBV2, with 9 bases fitting TRBD2. The TCR comes from a woman under 30 with type 1 diabetes. This CDR3 reads CASSSTGLAGLETQYF. The CDR3, as DNA: TGTGCCAGCAGTTCAACGGGACTAGCCGGACTGGAGACCCAGTACTTC.